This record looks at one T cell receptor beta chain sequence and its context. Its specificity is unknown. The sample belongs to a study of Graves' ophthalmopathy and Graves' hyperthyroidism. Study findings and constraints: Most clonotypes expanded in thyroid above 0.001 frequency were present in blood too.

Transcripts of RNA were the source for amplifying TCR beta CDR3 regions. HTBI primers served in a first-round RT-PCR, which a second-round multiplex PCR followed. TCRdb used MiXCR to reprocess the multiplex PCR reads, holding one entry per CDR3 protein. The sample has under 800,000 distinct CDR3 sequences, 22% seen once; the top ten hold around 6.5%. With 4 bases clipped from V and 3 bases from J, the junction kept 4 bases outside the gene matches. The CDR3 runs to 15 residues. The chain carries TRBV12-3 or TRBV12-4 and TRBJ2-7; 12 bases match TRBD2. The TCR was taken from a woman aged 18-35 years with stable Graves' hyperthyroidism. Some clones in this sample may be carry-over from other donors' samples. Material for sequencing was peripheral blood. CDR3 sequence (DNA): TGTGCCAGCAGTTCCCAGGGACTAGCGGGCTACGAGCAGTACTTC. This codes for CASSSQGLAGYEQYF.